This T cell receptor beta chain was observed in a study of Graves' ophthalmopathy and Graves' hyperthyroidism. Study overall: There was a collection of peripheral blood at initial diagnosis, before any treatment.

Study results and caveats: In blood appeared most of the expanded thyroid clonotypes whose frequency exceeded 0.001.

No donor had other autoimmune disease, uncontrolled infection, pregnancy or lactation. Orbital computed tomography, together with clinical symptoms, serum thyroxine, TRAb and thyroid ultrasound, was used for diagnosis. With regard to this clonotype: Its specificity is unknown.

Amplification targeted the TCR beta CDR3 regions, with RNA transcripts as the source material. A first-round RT-PCR used HTBI primers, followed by a second-round multiplex PCR. TCRdb redid the calling of the multiplex PCR reads with MiXCR, one entry per CDR3 protein. Altogether 660,000 or so distinct CDR3 sequences are present, about 40% being singletons, with the ten largest covering over 2.5%. CDR1 DFQATT and CDR2 SNEGSKA come from the germline V gene (reference sequence). This CDR3 has 13 amino acids. V was pared by 2 bases and J by 4 bases, with 1 base of the junction left unmatched. The receptor was derived from an adult man with Graves' ophthalmopathy. The sample comprised peripheral blood. The chain has TRBV20-1 and TRBJ2-5; 10 bases agree with TRBD1. The CDR3 sequence is CSARWTGGETQYF. For the CDR3, the DNA is TGCAGTGCTAGATGGACAGGGGGAGAGACCCAGTACTTC.